The 21 T cell receptor beta chains in this list originate from one sample, sequenced in a study of regulatory T cells in long-lasting Graves disease. Arm-PCR of CDR3 regions and iRepertoire HTBI primers were the basis on which TCR beta libraries were built. TCRdb re-called the multiplex PCR reads through MiXCR, storing one row per CDR3 protein. The sample has some 370,000 distinct CDR3 sequences, about 23% seen once. Time point here: persistent/refractory GD, antithyroid drugs over 5 years with positive TRAb. PBMCs provided the RNA from which the TCR library was made. Source: peripheral blood mononuclear cells (PBMCs), taken when the disease was refractory, from a patient treated with antithyroid drugs. The receptors here all came from a woman between 35 and 50 years old with Graves disease.

Of note for this clonotype: A read error is the likely source, as a far larger clone sits one nucleotide away. This chain joins TRBV12-3 or TRBV12-4 and TRBJ2-7, with a tentative D call TRBD2 (5 bases). The CDR3 totals 14 residues. CDR3 sequence (DNA): TGTGCCATCAGTGCGAGGGAATACCCTTACGAGCAGTACTTC. Protein: CAISAREYPYEQYF.

This clonotype was recorded at least ten times. The V gene is TRBV6-1, the J gene TRBJ2-5; 9 bases fit TRBD2. From germline, CDR1 is MNHNS and CDR2 SASEGT. The CDR3 is made up of 19 amino acids. V lost 5 bases and J lost 4; bases outside the gene matches: 20. The CDR3: CASSPTLGRSGTSRETQYF. For the CDR3, the DNA is TGTGCCAGCAGTCCCACGTTGGGAAGATCAGGGACTAGCAGAGAGACCCAGTACTTC.

The V call is TRBV2, the J call TRBJ2-3; a possible D gene is TRBD2 (5 bases). The CDR3 runs 14 residues. Germline CDR1 is SNHLY and CDR2 is FYNNEI. Trimming took 7 bases from V and 1 from J, leaving 12 bases between them. CDR3 sequence reads: CASMRALGTDTQYF. CDR3 DNA: TGTGCCAGCATGAGGGCGCTAGGCACAGATACGCAGTATTTT.

Ten or more counts support this clonotype. V gene TRBV2 combines with J gene TRBJ1-1, with 7 bases fitting TRBD1. Per the germline V gene, CDR1 is SNHLY and CDR2 is FYNNEI. V shed 6 bases and J 2 bases; nucleotides not matched to a gene: 6. The CDR3 extends over 14 amino acids. This CDR3 reads CASRGGTDNTEAFF. The CDR3 nucleotides are TGTGCCAGCAGGGGGGGGACAGACAACACTGAAGCTTTCTTT.

With regard to this clonotype: With a much larger clone just one base away, this may be a read error. V usage is TRBV7-6 and J usage is TRBJ2-5; D ambiguous. V shed 5 bases and J shed 5 bases, with 18 bases lying between them. There are 15 residues in the CDR3. Looked up from germline, CDR1 is SGHVS and CDR2 is FNYEAQ. The chain's CDR3 is CASSTRPGRLETQYF. CDR3 coding DNA: TGTGCCAGCAGCACCCGGCCTGGGCGGTTGGAGACCCAGTACTTC.

The chain joins TRBV29-1 to TRBJ2-1; D could derive from TRBD1 or TRBD2 (6 bases each). From germline, CDR1 is SQVTM and CDR2 ANQGSEA. V lost 1 base, J lost 3 bases, and 13 bases lay in between. CDR3 length equals 15 residues. CDR3 residues: CSVEGVAGHYNEQFF. The CDR3 nucleotides read TGCAGCGTTGAAGGAGTGGCGGGACACTACAATGAGCAGTTCTTC.

This clonotype was recorded many times. The V call is TRBV11-2, the J call TRBJ1-1, with D possibly matching TRBD1 (5 bases). The CDR3 length is 15 residues. The ends were cut back, 1 base at V and 5 bases at J, with 14 bases in the middle. CDR1 is SGHAT, CDR2 FQNNGV, per germline. Here the CDR3 DNA reads TGTGCCAGCAGCTTAGGGGACCGGGTGGGGACTGAAGCTTTCTTT. Protein sequence: CASSLGDRVGTEAFF.

The CDR3 DNA reads TGTGCCAGCAGCTTCCTGAGAGGGACAGGGGATTCACCCCTCCACTTT. Translated, it gives CASSFLRGTGDSPLHF. The gene calls are TRBV7-8 and TRBJ1-6; 10 bases are shared with TRBD1. The CDR3 runs 16 residues. The V segment lost 3 bases and the J segment 8 bases; nucleotides outside the gene matches: 7. Germline values: CDR1 SGHVS, CDR2 FQNEAQ. Supplemented by reference TRBV7-8 and TRBJ1-6, the full variable domain reads GAGVSQSPRYKVAKRGQDVALRCDPISGHVSLFWYQQALGQGPEFLTYFQNEAQLDKSGLPSDRFFAERPEGSVSTLKIQRTQQEDSAVYLCASSFLRGTGDSPLHFGNGTRLTVT.

The chain links TRBV12-3 or TRBV12-4 to TRBJ2-5, with D possibly matching TRBD2 (5 bases). The assigned J gene may be wrong: the sequence end matches TRBJ2-1 better. The CDR3 is 16 amino acids. Here the CDR3 DNA reads TGTGCCAGCAGTCCTAGGGTGGAGGTCAGGTACAATGAGCAGTTCTTC. This sequence encodes CASSPRVEVRYNEQFF.

This clonotype was detected ten times or more. The rearrangement joins TRBV28 to TRBJ1-3, with D uncertain. The germline gives CDR1 MDHEN, CDR2 SYDVKM. Trimming removed 8 bases from V and 0 bases from J, with 11 bases in between. The CDR3 totals 14 residues. CDR3 bases: TGTGCCAGCTCATCACCGGGCTCTGGAAACACCATATATTTT. It translates to CASSSPGSGNTIYF.

V usage is TRBV7-6 and J usage is TRBJ2-7; tentatively, D is TRBD1 (6 bases). The CDR3 has 14 residues. V was cut by 1 base and J by 7 bases, with 14 bases left in between. The germline V gene encodes CDR1 SGHVS and CDR2 FNYEAQ. The CDR3 DNA reads as TGTGCCAGCAGCTTAGGGCAGGGGCCCTCAGAGCAGTACTTC. It codes for CASSLGQGPSEQYF.

This clonotype was seen many times. CDR3 sequence reads: CASSDHPGQGGSYEQYF. In DNA, the CDR3 is TGTGCCAGCAGTGATCACCCGGGACAGGGGGGCTCCTACGAGCAGTACTTC. The rearrangement uses TRBV12-3 or TRBV12-4 and TRBJ2-7; the match to TRBD1 covers 11 bases. J was trimmed by 0 bases and V by 5 bases; bases with no gene match: 9. The length of the CDR3 is 17 residues.

For this clonotype: The DNA is omitted, as the CDR3 cannot be located on it reliably, and the CDR3 follows TCRdb's listing. The chain couples TRBV2 to TRBJ2-2; the table's D call, TRBD1, was not checked against the DNA. The CDR3 is 22 amino acids long, termini counted. Germline V gene data show CDR1 as SNHLY and CDR2 as FYNNEI. The CDR3 is CASSSFRLRFGAGTTNTGELFF.

J is TRBJ1-2 and V is TRBV18, with D uncertain. CDR3 length: 14 residues. Germline V CDR1 and CDR2: KGHSH, LQKENI. Trimming removed 4 bases from V and 4 bases from J, with 13 bases in between. CDR3 amino acids: CASSLAWVFYGYTF. In nucleotides, the CDR3 is TGTGCCAGCTCACTCGCTTGGGTTTTCTATGGCTACACCTTC.

This chain uses TRBV2 with TRBJ1-2; 7 nucleotides agree with TRBD1. Germline V gene lookup returns CDR1 SNHLY and CDR2 FYNNEI. The J segment lost 7 bases and the V segment lost 6 bases, leaving 8 bases of the junction unmatched. The CDR3 totals 13 residues. The CDR3 DNA reads as TGTGCCAGCAGGGCTGACAGGGTCCGTGGCTACACCTTC. Translated: CASRADRVRGYTF.

This clonotype came up a few times. The chain is built from TRBV5-1 and TRBJ2-2; the D is unclear. Trimming left V 0 bases short and J 4 bases short, with 13 bases between. The CDR3 spans 16 residues. The germline gives CDR1 SGHRS, CDR2 YFSETQ. In nucleotides, the CDR3 is TGCGCCAGCAGCTTGGTTGGTTATCCGGCCACCGGGGAGCTGTTTTTT. Its translation: CASSLVGYPATGELFF.

This clonotype occurred many times. The rearrangement joins TRBV7-2 to TRBJ2-7; D ambiguous. V lost 4 bases and J lost 6, with 19 bases in between. CDR3 length: 15 residues. CDR1 SGHTA and CDR2 FQGNSA come from the germline V gene. The CDR3 spells CASSSTTSWLSEQYF. CDR3 DNA: TGTGCCAGCAGCTCGACGACTTCCTGGCTCTCCGAGCAGTACTTC.

The CDR3 nucleotides read TGTGCCAGCAGCCCTCCCGGGGGCAGCACAGATACGCAGTATTTT. It encodes CASSPPGGSTDTQYF. The chain combines TRBV28 with TRBJ2-3; perhaps D is TRBD1 or TRBD2 (6 bases each). With 6 bases removed from V and 0 bases from J, the gap between germline ends came to 13 bases. Germline CDR1 MDHEN, CDR2 SYDVKM. This CDR3 comprises 15 residues.

This clonotype was counted at least ten times. Its ends do not fully match the called genes, so a read error is possible. The chain links TRBV2 to TRBJ1-3; D possibly corresponds to TRBD1 (5 bases). CDR3 length equals 14 residues. From germline, CDR1 is SNHLY and CDR2 FYNNEI. The DNA of the CDR3 is TGTGCTAGCAAAAGGGGAAACTTCGGAAACACCATATATTTT. Its protein is CASKRGNFGNTIYF. Full variable domain (missing parts from reference TRBV2 and TRBJ1-3): EPEVTQTPSHQVTQMGQEVILRCVPISNHLYFYWYRQILGQKVEFLVSFYNNEISEKSEIFDDQFSVERPDGSNFTLKIRSTKLEDSAMYFCASKRGNFGNTIYFGEGSWLTVV.

Only one count was recorded for this clonotype. The gene calls are TRBV6-1 and TRBJ2-7; D remains ambiguous. The V gene's germline CDR1 is MNHNS and CDR2 SASEGT. The CDR3 totals 13 residues. Trimming removed 5 bases from V and 8 bases from J, with 16 bases in between. The CDR3 spells CASSTTRQAQQYF. CDR3 sequence (DNA): TGTGCCAGCAGTACCACCCGACAAGCCCAGCAGTACTTC.

This clonotype was detected many times. The rearrangement joins TRBV28 to TRBJ2-2; 8 nucleotides match TRBD2. This CDR3 has 16 amino acids. Per germline, CDR1 MDHEN and CDR2 SYDVKM. J lost 5 bases, V lost 3 bases, and 8 bases had no gene match. The CDR3 DNA reads as TGTGCCAGCAGTTTCCCCGGGGGACTAGTAACCGGGGAGCTGTTTTTT. Translated: CASSFPGGLVTGELFF.